This T cell receptor (beta chain) was sequenced during a study of T cell changes during pregnancy in multiple sclerosis. This clone was recorded only once. The method was immunoSEQ multiplex PCR; TCRdb's version includes in-frame clones alone and lacks a portion of them. The sample holds some 31,000 clones, 80% to 90% seen once. CDR1 is LGHNA and CDR2 is YNFKEQ in the germline V gene. V shed 4 bases and J shed 4 bases, with 18 bases lying between them. This CDR3 comprises 16 residues. The chain joins TRBV4-2 to TRBJ2-3, with D possibly being TRBD1 (8 bases). The TCR comes from a female donor with multiple sclerosis, enrolled in a pregnancy study. Specimen: CD8+ T cells from peripheral blood mononuclear cells, collected in the third trimester of pregnancy. The CDR3 region is CASSPQDRDYPDTQYF. The CDR3 nucleotides read TGTGCCAGCAGCCCCCAGGACAGGGACTACCCAGATACGCAGTATTTT.